Each of the 20 T cell receptor beta chains below was sequenced from the same sample in a study of shared clonotypes between healthy human individuals. This table comes from immunoSEQ multiplex PCR, and its TCRdb copy is limited to in-frame clones, with some not included. This table holds 550,000 to 850,000 clones, around 67% found once. The sequenced sample consisted of memory CD4+ T cells sorted from blood. Subset defined: CD45RA-negative fraction. The receptors were sampled from a woman aged 25 to 39 in good health.

This clone has a count of ten or more. This chain links TRBV9 with TRBJ2-3; TRBD2 might be the D (6 bases). Germline V lookup: CDR1 SGDLS, CDR2 YYNGEE. The CDR3 length is 15 residues. The V and J ends lost 4 bases and 2 bases respectively, with 14 bases between them. CDR3 region: CASSFSLAATDTQYF. As DNA, the CDR3 is TGTGCCAGCAGCTTCTCGTTAGCGGCCACAGATACGCAGTATTTT.

This clone appeared once. The chain has TRBV30 and TRBJ1-1, with 7 nucleotides matching TRBD1. With 4 bases clipped from V and 5 bases from J, the junction kept 7 bases outside the gene matches. CDR1 is GTSNPN and CDR2 is SVGIG in the germline V gene (reference sequence). The length of the CDR3 is 13 residues. In DNA, the CDR3 is TGTGCCTGGATCTTAGGGGGCCGAACTGAAGCTTTCTTT. This gives the protein CAWILGGRTEAFF.

The chain employs TRBV6-5 and TRBJ2-1, with 7 bases that match TRBD2. This CDR3 has 15 residues. Trimming removed 7 bases from V and 7 bases from J; junction bases left unmatched: 13. CDR1 MNHEY and CDR2 SVGAGI come from the germline V gene. The CDR3 DNA reads as TGTGCCAGCAACCTAGCGGCCGCTTCTAGGAATGAGCAGTTCTTC. Translation: CASNLAAASRNEQFF.

The chain links TRBV7-2 to TRBJ2-5; 7 positions match TRBD2. From germline, CDR1 is SGHTA and CDR2 FQGNSA. V lost 4 bases to trimming and J lost 4 bases; unmatched junction nucleotides: 6. This CDR3 has 14 amino acids. The CDR3 region is CASSSGLSPETQYF. CDR3 nucleotide sequence: TGTGCCAGCAGCTCGGGACTATCCCCAGAGACCCAGTACTTC.

The V and J genes are TRBV28 and TRBJ2-6; maybe TRBD1 (6 bases). Trimming removed 6 bases at V and 0 bases at J, with 18 bases between. Germline V gene data show CDR1 as MDHEN and CDR2 as SYDVKM. The CDR3 has 18 residues. The CDR3, as DNA: TGTGCCAGCAGCCCCTCCGGGAAAGGGGGCTCTGGGGCCAACGTCCTGACTTTC. It translates to CASSPSGKGGSGANVLTF. The whole variable domain, remainder taken from reference TRBV28 and TRBJ2-6, is DVKVTQSSRYLVKRTGEKVFLECVQDMDHENMFWYRQDPGLGLRLIYFSYDVKMKEKGDIPEGYSVSREKKERFSLILESASTNQTSMYLCASSPSGKGGSGANVLTFGAGSRLTVL.

Of note for this clone: Since a much larger clone is just one base distant, this may be a read error. The chain links TRBV27 to TRBJ1-1; D gene uncertain. Germline V lookup: CDR1 MNHEY, CDR2 SMNVEV (reference sequence). V lost 6 bases, J lost 3 bases, and 5 bases lay in between. This CDR3 contains 11 residues. The CDR3 region is CASSRDTEAFF. DNA of the CDR3: TGTGCCAGCAGCCGGGACACTGAAGCTTTCTTT.

This clone was observed a single time. The chain carries TRBV27 and TRBJ1-1; TRBD1 agrees at 7 bases. Germline CDR1 and CDR2: MNHEY and SMNVEV (reference sequence). The CDR3 contains 11 residues. Unmatched junction bases numbered 7, after V lost 11 bases and J lost 7 bases. CDR3 DNA: TGTGCCCTTAGGCGGGACAGTGAAGCTTTCTTT. It yields the protein CALRRDSEAFF.

The chain recombines TRBV7-2 with TRBJ2-1, with 9 bases lining up with TRBD2. Germline CDR1 SGHTA, CDR2 FQGNSA. The junction had 5 bases not matched to a gene; V was cut back by 2 bases and J by 6 bases. The CDR3 covers 15 residues. CDR3 nucleotide sequence: TGTGCCAGCAGCTTACCTAGCGGGATGGGCAATGAGCAGTTCTTC. Residues: CASSLPSGMGNEQFF.

This rearrangement joins TRBV4-1 to TRBJ2-7, with D tentatively TRBD2 (6 bases). Germline CDR1 reads MGHRA; CDR2 reads YSYEKL. The V end was cut by 5 bases, the J end by 2 bases, with 16 bases between. The CDR3 length is 15 residues. The CDR3, as DNA: TGCGCCAGCAGCTGGGCGGGGACCTCAACCTACGAGCAGTACTTC. Translating gives CASSWAGTSTYEQYF.

CDR3 region: CASSPTSGELAFF. CDR3 bases: TGCGCCAGCAGCCCGACTTCAGGGGAGTTGGCTTTCTTT. The chain joins TRBV5-1 to TRBJ1-1; tentatively, D is TRBD1 (6 bases). CDR3 length: 13 residues. Trimming shortened V by 4 bases and J by 11 bases, and 18 bases separated the two germline ends. From germline, CDR1 is SGHRS and CDR2 YFSETQ.

This clone came up a few times. The rearrangement links TRBV6-1 to TRBJ1-4, with a possible D match to TRBD1 (6 bases). The CDR3 runs 15 residues. Trimming stripped 3 bases from V and 10 bases from J, with 18 bases between. Germline assignment: CDR1 MNHNS and CDR2 SASEGT. For the CDR3, the DNA is TGTGCCAGCAGTGAGACCCAGGGGACTGCGGGAAAACTGTTTTTT. This gives the protein CASSETQGTAGKLFF.

This clone was seen repeatedly, ten times or more. CDR3 sequence (DNA): TGTGCCAGCAGCTTAGACACAGCTGCGTCCACCCACCAGCAGTTCTTC. Translation: CASSLDTAASTHQQFF. The V and J genes are TRBV7-9 and TRBJ2-1; no clear D. Deletions cut 1 base from V and 11 bases from J, with 21 bases between. Germline values: CDR1 SEHNR, CDR2 FQNEAQ (reference sequence). CDR3 length: 16 residues.

The V call is TRBV30, the J call TRBJ1-2, with TRBD1 matching 8 bases. Germline trimming cut 0 bases from V and 6 bases from J; bases unmatched to any gene: 18. The V gene's germline CDR1 is GTSNPN and CDR2 SVGIG (reference sequence). The CDR3 runs 18 residues. The CDR3 nucleotides read TGTGCCTGGAGTGTAGGCCGTCTCAGTCGTACAGGGGGTAATGGCTACACCTTC. Its translation: CAWSVGRLSRTGGNGYTF.

V gene TRBV19 combines with J gene TRBJ1-1, with a possible D match to TRBD1 (5 bases). V was trimmed by 6 bases and J by 8 bases, leaving 16 bases between them. Per germline, CDR1 LNHDA and CDR2 SQIVND (reference sequence). The CDR3 is 13 residues long. The CDR3 is CASRPDRLLEAFF. DNA of the CDR3: TGTGCCAGTAGGCCTGACAGATTACTCGAAGCTTTCTTT.

This chain links TRBV5-1 with TRBJ1-1; a possible D gene is TRBD1 (5 bases). Germline V gives CDR1 SGHRS, CDR2 YFSETQ. V lost 0 bases, J lost 5 bases, and 14 bases lay in between. The CDR3 totals 15 residues. This CDR3 is CASSLGGSFLTEAFF. In DNA form, the CDR3 reads TGCGCCAGCAGCTTGGGGGGGTCCTTCCTTACTGAAGCTTTCTTT.

This clone has only one observation. V gene TRBV7-8 combines with J gene TRBJ1-5; 8 nucleotides match TRBD1. CDR3 size: 13 residues. CDR1 is SGHVS, CDR2 FQNEAQ, per germline. The V gene end was trimmed by 6 bases and the J gene end by 7 bases; junction bases not matched to a gene: 5. The CDR3 coding sequence is TGTGCCAGCAGGGGGACAGGTGCGCAGCCCCAGCATTTT. This gives the protein CASRGTGAQPQHF.

CDR3 coding DNA: TGTGCCAGCAGCTTTAGAGGGAGGTCACGCCAGGGGGTTGAGCAGTTCTTC. Its protein product is CASSFRGRSRQGVEQFF. This chain links TRBV7-9 with TRBJ2-1; a possible D gene is TRBD1 (7 bases). In germline, CDR1 is SEHNR, CDR2 FQNEAQ (reference sequence). The length of the CDR3 is 17 residues. V lost 3 bases, J lost 9 bases, and 24 bases lay in between. Together with reference TRBV7-9 and TRBJ2-1, the CDR3 gives the full variable domain: DTGVSQNPRHKITKRGQNVTFRCDPISEHNRLYWYRQTLGQGPEFLTYFQNEAQLEKSRLLSDRFSAERPKGSFSTLEIQRTEQGDSAMYLCASSFRGRSRQGVEQFFGPGTRLTVL.

The chain recombines TRBV10-3 with TRBJ2-7; TRBD2 matches 7 bases. Germline CDR1 and CDR2: ENHRY and SYGVKD. The trim removed 0 bases at V and 3 bases at J, leaving 8 bases unmatched. This CDR3 region has 16 residues. In nucleotides, the CDR3 is TGTGCCATCAGTGAGTCGACTAGCCCCATTAGCTACGAGCAGTACTTC. Its protein product is CAISESTSPISYEQYF.

This chain uses TRBV6-5 with TRBJ1-2, with D possibly TRBD1 on 6 matching bases. The ends were cut back, 5 bases at V and 1 base at J, with 11 bases in the middle. This CDR3 comprises 14 residues. The V gene's germline CDR1 is MNHEY and CDR2 SVGAGI. CDR3 residues: CASSQQGFNYGYTF. The CDR3 bases are TGTGCCAGCAGTCAACAGGGTTTTAACTATGGCTACACCTTC.

V is TRBV25-1 and J is TRBJ2-2; D is possibly TRBD2 (5 bases). Trimming removed 3 bases at V and 6 bases at J, with 5 bases between. Germline CDR1 MGHDK, CDR2 SYGVNS. The CDR3 spans 12 residues. CDR3 protein: CASSDGAGELFF. The CDR3 region has the DNA TGTGCCAGCAGTGACGGGGCCGGGGAGCTGTTTTTT.